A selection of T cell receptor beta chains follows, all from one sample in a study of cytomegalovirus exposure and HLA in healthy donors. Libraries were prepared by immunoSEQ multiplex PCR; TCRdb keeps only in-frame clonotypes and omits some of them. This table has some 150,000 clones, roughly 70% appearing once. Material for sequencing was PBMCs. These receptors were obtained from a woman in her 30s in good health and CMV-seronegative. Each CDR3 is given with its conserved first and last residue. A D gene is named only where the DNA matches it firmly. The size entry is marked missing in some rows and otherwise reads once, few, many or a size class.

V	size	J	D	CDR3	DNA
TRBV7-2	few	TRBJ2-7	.	CASSFGQGTTYEQYF	TGTGCCAGCAGCTTTGGGCAGGGGACAACCTACGAGCAGTACTTC
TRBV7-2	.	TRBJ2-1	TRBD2	CASSLVGLAGYNEQFF	TGTGCCAGCAGCTTAGTTGGACTAGCGGGCTACAATGAGCAGTTCTTC
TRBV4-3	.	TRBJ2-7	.	CASSPSAGSPYSSYEQYF	TGCGCCAGCAGCCCAAGCGCGGGCTCCCCATATAGCTCCTACGAGCAGTACTTC
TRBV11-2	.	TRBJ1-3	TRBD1	CASSLGRTGAFSGNTIYF	TGTGCCAGCAGCTTGGGGCGGACAGGGGCCTTCTCTGGAAACACCATATATTTT
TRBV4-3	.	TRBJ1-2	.	CASSQVHLLPSGVLYGYTF	TGCGCCAGCAGCCAAGTACACCTTCTCCCCTCTGGTGTTCTGTATGGCTACACCTTC
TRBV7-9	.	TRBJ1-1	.	CASSLGGPNTEAFF	TGTGCCAGCAGCTTAGGAGGGCCGAACACTGAAGCTTTCTTT
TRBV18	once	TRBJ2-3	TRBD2	CASSAPSGGSDTQYF	TGTGCCAGCTCAGCACCTAGCGGGGGGTCAGATACGCAGTATTTT
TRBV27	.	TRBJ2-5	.	CASSFGGRQETQYF	TGTGCCAGCAGTTTCGGCGGAAGGCAAGAGACCCAGTACTTC
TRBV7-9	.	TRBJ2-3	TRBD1	CASSQGQGSSTDTQYF	TGTGCCAGCAGCCAGGGACAGGGATCTAGCACAGATACGCAGTATTTT
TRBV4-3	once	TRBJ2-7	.	CASSQEQGRDNEQYF	TGCGCCAGCAGCCAAGAACAGGGCCGGGACAACGAGCAGTACTTC
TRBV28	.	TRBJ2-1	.	CASNPGQNYNEQFF	TGTGCCAGCAACCCGGGACAAAATTACAATGAGCAGTTCTTC
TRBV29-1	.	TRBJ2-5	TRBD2	CSSDGTSGAETQYF	TGCAGCTCCGATGGGACTAGCGGGGCGGAGACCCAGTACTTC
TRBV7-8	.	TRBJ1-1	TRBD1	CASSPGGGTEAFF	TGTGCCAGCAGTCCAGGGGGCGGCACTGAAGCTTTCTTT
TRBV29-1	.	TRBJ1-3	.	CSVRQAGNTIYF	TGCAGCGTTCGACAGGCCGGAAACACCATATATTTT
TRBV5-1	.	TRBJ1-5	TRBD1	CASSLGQGAGQPQHF	TGCGCCAGCAGCTTGGGTCAGGGGGCTGGTCAGCCCCAGCATTTT
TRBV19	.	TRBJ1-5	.	CASSLRLQPQHF	TGTGCCAGTAGCCTTAGATTGCAGCCCCAGCATTTT
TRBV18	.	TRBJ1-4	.	CASSSGEKLFF	TGTGCCAGCTCTTCGGGAGAAAAACTGTTTTTT
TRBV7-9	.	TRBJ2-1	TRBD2	CASSPMGLAGGLSYNEQFF	TGTGCCAGCAGCCCCATGGGACTAGCGGGAGGCCTCTCCTACAATGAGCAGTTCTTC
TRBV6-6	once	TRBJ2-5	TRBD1	CASSYSSGTAQETQYF	TGTGCCAGCAGTTATTCCTCCGGGACAGCACAAGAGACCCAGTACTTC
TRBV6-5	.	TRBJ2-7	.	CASSRTAIYEQYF	TGTGCCAGCAGTCGGACAGCTATTTACGAGCAGTACTTC
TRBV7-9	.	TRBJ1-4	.	CASTLSGEKLFF	TGTGCCAGCACCCTTTCGGGTGAAAAACTGTTTTTT
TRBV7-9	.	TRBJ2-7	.	CASSKGPSAHYEQYF	TGTGCCAGCAGCAAAGGACCTAGCGCACACTACGAGCAGTACTTC
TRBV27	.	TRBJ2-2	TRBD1	CASSRRQGANTGELFF	TGTGCCAGCAGCAGACGACAGGGGGCGAACACCGGGGAGCTGTTTTTT
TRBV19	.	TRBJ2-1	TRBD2	CASTGGGDYNEQFF	TGTGCCTCCACTGGTGGGGGGGACTACAATGAGCAGTTCTTC
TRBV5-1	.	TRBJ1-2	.	CASSGEYGYTF	TGCGCCAGCAGCGGGGAGTATGGCTACACCTTC
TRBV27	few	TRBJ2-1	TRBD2	CASSSSGRAVNEQFF	TGTGCCAGCAGTTCTAGCGGGAGGGCCGTCAATGAGCAGTTCTTC
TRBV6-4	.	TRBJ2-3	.	CASSRAPGDTDTQYF	TGTGCCAGCAGTCGGGCCCCCGGGGACACAGATACGCAGTATTTT
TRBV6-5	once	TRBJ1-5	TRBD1	CASRQGGRTRPQHF	TGTGCCAGCAGACAGGGGGGAAGGACCCGGCCCCAGCATTTT
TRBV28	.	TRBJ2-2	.	CASSLPPADSRRFVGELFF	TGTGCCAGCAGTTTGCCTCCCGCGGATTCCCGGCGGTTCGTCGGGGAGCTGTTTTTT
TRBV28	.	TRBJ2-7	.	CASSQGSYEQYF	TGTGCCAGCAGTCAGGGGTCCTACGAGCAGTACTTC
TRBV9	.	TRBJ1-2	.	CASSIDSFGYTF	TGTGCCAGCAGCATAGACTCCTTCGGCTACACCTTC
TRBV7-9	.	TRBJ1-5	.	CASSLSSGGNQPQHF	TGTGCCAGCAGCTTATCCTCCGGGGGCAATCAGCCCCAGCATTTT
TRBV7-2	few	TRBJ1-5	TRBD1	CASSGQGDQPQHF	TGTGCCAGCAGCGGACAGGGGGATCAGCCCCAGCATTTT
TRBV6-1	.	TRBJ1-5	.	CASSDEPTGYQPQHF	TGTGCCAGCAGTGATGAGCCCACAGGTTATCAGCCCCAGCATTTT
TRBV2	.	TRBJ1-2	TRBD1	CASSVGTGLGYTF	TGTGCCAGCAGTGTAGGGACAGGGCTGGGCTACACCTTC